These 9 T cell receptor beta chains originate from one sample sequenced in a study of blood T cell repertoires in COVID-19. Only in-frame clones appear in the TCRdb table, and some are missing; sequencing was by immunoSEQ multiplex PCR. The sample lists about 140,000 clones; about four fifths were seen once. The source material was peripheral blood. These receptors originate from a man older than 75 with acute or convalescent COVID-19.

The gene calls are TRBV7-2 and TRBJ1-1, with TRBD1 matching 8 bases. The CDR3 is made up of 16 amino acids. Germline CDR1 is SGHTA and CDR2 is FQGNSA. V was clipped by 5 bases and J by 5 bases; unmatched bases: 13. CDR3 nucleotides: TGTGCCAGCAGCGAGTACCCGACAGGGGTGGCAACTGAAGCTTTCTTT. Protein: CASSEYPTGVATEAFF.

V and J are TRBV6-2 or TRBV6-3 and TRBJ2-7, with D possibly matching TRBD2 (6 bases). Deletions cut 2 bases from V and 4 bases from J, with 12 bases between. CDR3 size: 14 residues. CDR1 MNHEY and CDR2 SVGEGT come from the germline V gene. The CDR3: CASSYAGSFYEQYF. CDR3 nucleotides: TGTGCCAGCAGTTACGCGGGGAGCTTTTACGAGCAGTACTTC.

The CDR3 DNA sequence: TGTGCCAGCAGCCGCCGGGACAGGGGCGGAAACATTCAGTACTTC. It codes for CASSRRDRGGNIQYF. The chain has TRBV3-1 (or the pseudogene TRBV3-2) and TRBJ2-4; 10 bases line up with TRBD1. From germline, CDR1 is LGHDT and CDR2 YNNKEL (reference sequence). This CDR3 has 15 residues. The J segment lost 6 bases and the V segment lost 4 bases, leaving 6 bases of the junction unmatched.

This chain uses TRBV24-1 with TRBJ2-3, with D possibly TRBD1 on 5 matching bases. V lost 1 base and J 3 bases, leaving 7 bases between the germline ends. This CDR3 spans 14 amino acids. From germline, CDR1 is KGHDR and CDR2 SFDVKD. The CDR3: CATSDFPGTDTQYF. DNA for the CDR3: TGTGCCACCAGTGATTTTCCAGGGACAGATACGCAGTATTTT.

The chain has TRBV7-2 and TRBJ1-2; 9 nucleotides agree with TRBD1. The junction had 6 bases not matched to a gene; V was cut back by 4 bases and J by 0 bases. This CDR3 is 16 amino acids long. CDR1 and CDR2 (germline): SGHTA, FQGNSA. The CDR3 DNA reads TGTGCCAGCAGCTCCTCCGGGACAGGGTCTAACTATGGCTACACCTTC. As protein: CASSSSGTGSNYGYTF.

In its sample, this clone was seen a few times. J is TRBJ2-7 and V is TRBV28, with a tentative D call TRBD1 (5 bases). Trimming took 6 bases from V and 2 from J, leaving 8 bases between them. Germline CDR1 is MDHEN and CDR2 is SYDVKM. The CDR3 loop spans 12 amino acids. The CDR3 sequence is CASRWGTYEQYF. DNA for the CDR3: TGTGCCAGCAGGTGGGGCACCTACGAGCAGTACTTC.

V and J are TRBV6-5 and TRBJ1-6; weak D call: TRBD1 (6 bases). Deletions cut 2 bases from V and 8 bases from J, with 13 bases between. The CDR3 has 15 residues. Per the germline V gene, CDR1 is MNHEY and CDR2 is SVGAGI. The CDR3 DNA sequence: TGTGCCAGCAGTTACGCTTCTTCAGGGGATTCACCCCTCCACTTT. Encoded protein: CASSYASSGDSPLHF.

The V gene is TRBV7-8, the J gene TRBJ1-3; no clear D. The V end lost 1 base, the J end lost 1 base, and 11 bases lay between the germline ends. Per germline, CDR1 SGHVS and CDR2 FQNEAQ. The length of the CDR3 is 16 residues. DNA of the CDR3: TGTGCCAGCAGCTTAGACCCTGCGGGATCTGGAAACACCATATATTTT. Amino acid sequence: CASSLDPAGSGNTIYF.

The V call is TRBV7-3, the J call TRBJ2-3; D might be TRBD1 (6 bases). V was pared by 5 bases and J by 3 bases, with 6 bases between. Germline V gene sequence: CDR1 SGHTA, CDR2 FQGTGA. The CDR3 extends over 12 amino acids. The CDR3 reads CASSQGTDTQYF. CDR3 nucleotide sequence: TGTGCCAGCAGCCAGGGGACAGATACGCAGTATTTT.